This T cell receptor beta chain was captured in a study of glioma-infiltrating T cells. Study context: Before surgery, glioma patients received dexamethasone for at most six days.

Amplification of TCR alpha and beta CDR3 regions from RNA used iRepertoire nested multiplex PCR. TCRdb independently ran MiXCR on the multiplex PCR reads; one entry per CDR3 protein. This table has 300,000 to 450,000 distinct CDR3 sequences, roughly 41% appearing once. The V and J ends lost 5 bases and 9 bases respectively, with 20 bases between them. Germline lookup yields CDR1 DFQATT and CDR2 SNEGSKA (reference sequence). This CDR3 spans 14 amino acids. The chain employs TRBV20-1 and TRBJ2-1; TRBD2 is a possible D gene (7 bases). The specimen was glioma tissue, nonneoplastic brain tissue, or PBMCs (not recorded which). The source of this sequence is a human donor with low-grade glioma or glioblastoma, undergoing nonglioma brain surgery, or in good health (not recorded which). The CDR3 DNA reads TGCAGTGCTCAACCTAGGGGGAGGGCCGGTGAGCAGTTCTTC. Protein product: CSAQPRGRAGEQFF.